A selection of T cell receptor beta chains follows, all from one sample in a study of cytomegalovirus exposure and HLA in healthy donors. This table comes from immunoSEQ multiplex PCR, and its TCRdb copy is limited to in-frame clones, with some not included. The sample has approximately 200,000 clones; roughly four fifths are singletons. The material sequenced was PBMCs. Receptor source: a girl aged 5-17 years in good health and CMV-seronegative. Both conserved end residues are part of each CDR3. The D gene is left open where the match is weak.

TRBJ1-5 | . | TRBV5-1 | CASSPHGASNQPQHF
TRBJ2-1 | . | TRBV6-6 | CASSYSIDEQFF
TRBJ1-4 | . | TRBV19 | CASSAGTTNEKLFF
TRBJ2-3 | TRBD2 | TRBV11-3 | CASSLGRSGRIDTQYF
TRBJ2-1 | TRBD2 | TRBV10-1 | CASSDGKREVNEQFF
TRBJ1-1 | . | TRBV4-3 | CASSLSEQGWGTEAFF
TRBJ2-3 | . | TRBV30 | CAWSILGDTQYF
TRBJ2-1 | . | TRBV5-4 | CASSSGRRQFF
TRBJ1-1 | . | TRBV6-5 | CASRTSLNTEAFF
TRBJ1-6 | . | TRBV15 | CATSGGVNSPLHF
TRBJ1-2 | . | TRBV28 | CATPSLDSLMGYTF
TRBJ1-1 | TRBD1 | TRBV5-1 | CASSFKGQGSTEAFF
TRBJ2-1 | . | TRBV19 | CASSIAGLNEQFF
TRBJ2-5 | . | TRBV29-1 | CSVATNSVYETQYF
TRBJ1-2 | TRBD1 | TRBV7-9 | CASTPSGTGDGYTF
TRBJ2-2 | . | TRBV2 | CASGPLGGGRELFF
TRBJ2-3 | TRBD2 | TRBV6-1 | CASSELAGGPDTQYF
TRBJ1-1 | . | TRBV7-3 | CASGSGANTEAFF
TRBJ2-7 | . | TRBV5-1 | CASSLDGPPGEQYF
TRBJ2-7 | TRBD2 | TRBV7-9 | CASRTSGGSGYF
TRBJ2-1 | . | TRBV10-3 | CAISVRDEQFF
TRBJ2-6 | . | TRBV7-6 | CASSLGETINSGANVLTF
TRBJ1-2 | TRBD1 | TRBV27 | CASSPWGQGAKYGYTF
. | TRBD1 | TRBV2 | CASRNDLRTGDEQYF
TRBJ2-7 | TRBD1 | TRBV18 | CASSPVGDRGRPAHEQYF
TRBJ1-5 | . | TRBV9 | CASSVGGAGNQPQHF
TRBJ2-1 | TRBD2 | TRBV7-3 | CASSLTPGLAGRFF
TRBJ2-1 | TRBD1 | TRBV7-2 | CASSPDRGGYNEQFF
TRBJ2-1 | . | TRBV5-4 | CASSFSDNEQFF
TRBJ1-5 | . | TRBV25-1 | CASSGTPNQPQHF
. | . | TRBV6-5 | CASSLGGYEQYF
TRBJ1-6 | . | TRBV7-9 | CASSLAQGSLHF
TRBJ1-1 | . | TRBV28 | CASSLAGTGRKAFF
TRBJ2-1 | TRBD2 | TRBV18 | CASSPLAGGGNEQFF
TRBJ2-5 | . | TRBV5-1 | CATRWGLSTKETQYF
TRBJ2-7 | . | TRBV4-3 | CASSQVAGGSYEQYF
TRBJ2-4 | TRBD1 | TRBV6-1 | CASSESRGRRSDIQYF
. | TRBD2 | TRBV5-1 | CASSLAPSGSSYEQYF
TRBJ2-3 | TRBD2 | TRBV27 | CASSPQLAGVDTQYF